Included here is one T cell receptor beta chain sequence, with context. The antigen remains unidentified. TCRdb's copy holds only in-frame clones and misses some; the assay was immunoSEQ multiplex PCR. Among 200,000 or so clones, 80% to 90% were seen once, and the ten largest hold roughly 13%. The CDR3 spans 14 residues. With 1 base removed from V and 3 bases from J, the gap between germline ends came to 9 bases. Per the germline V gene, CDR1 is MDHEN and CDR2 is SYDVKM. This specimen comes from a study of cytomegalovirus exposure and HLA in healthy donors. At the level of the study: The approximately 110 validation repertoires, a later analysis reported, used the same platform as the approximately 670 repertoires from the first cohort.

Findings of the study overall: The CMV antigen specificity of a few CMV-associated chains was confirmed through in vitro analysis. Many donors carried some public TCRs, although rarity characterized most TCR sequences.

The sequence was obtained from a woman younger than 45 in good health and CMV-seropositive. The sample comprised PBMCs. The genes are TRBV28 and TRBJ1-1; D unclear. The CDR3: CASSLSPRDTEAFF. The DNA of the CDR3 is TGTGCCAGCAGTTTATCCCCCCGGGACACTGAAGCTTTCTTT. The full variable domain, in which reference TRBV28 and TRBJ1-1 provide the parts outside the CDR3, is DVKVTQSSRYLVKRTGEKVFLECVQDMDHENMFWYRQDPGLGLRLIYFSYDVKMKEKGDIPEGYSVSREKKERFSLILESASTNQTSMYLCASSLSPRDTEAFFGQGTRLTVV.